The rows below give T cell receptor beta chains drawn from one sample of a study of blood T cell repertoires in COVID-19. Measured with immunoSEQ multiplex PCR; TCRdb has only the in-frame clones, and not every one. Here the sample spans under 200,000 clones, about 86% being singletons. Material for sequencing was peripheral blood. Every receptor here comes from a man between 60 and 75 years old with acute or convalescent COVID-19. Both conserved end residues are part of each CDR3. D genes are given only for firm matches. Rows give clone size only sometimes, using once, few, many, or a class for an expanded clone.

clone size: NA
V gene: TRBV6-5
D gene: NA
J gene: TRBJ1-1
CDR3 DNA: TGTGCCAGCAGTTACTCGACATTTACAACTGAAGCTTTCTTT
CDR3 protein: CASSYSTFTTEAFF

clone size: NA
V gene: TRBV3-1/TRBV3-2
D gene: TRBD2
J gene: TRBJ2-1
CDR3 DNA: TGTGCCAGCAGCCAGTTCGGGACTAGCGGAGCAAGTAAGCAGTTCTTC
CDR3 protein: CASSQFGTSGASKQFF

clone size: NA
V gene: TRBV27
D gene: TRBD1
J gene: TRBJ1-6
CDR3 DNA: TGTGCCAGCAGTCCGGGACAGGGACGTTCACCCCTCCACTTT
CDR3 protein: CASSPGQGRSPLHF

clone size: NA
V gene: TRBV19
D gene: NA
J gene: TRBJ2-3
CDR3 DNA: TGTGCCAGTAGTATAGATTGGGGCACTAGCACAGATACGCAGTATTTT
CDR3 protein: CASSIDWGTSTDTQYF

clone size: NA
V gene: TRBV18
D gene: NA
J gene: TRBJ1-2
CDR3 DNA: TGTGCCAGCTCACCATTTTTGCCCGAGAAGAACTATGGCTACACCTTC
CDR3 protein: CASSPFLPEKNYGYTF

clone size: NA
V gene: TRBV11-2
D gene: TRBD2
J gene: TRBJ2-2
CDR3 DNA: TGTGCCAGCAGCCTGCTAACCCTAGCGGGAGGTCGGACCGGGGAGCTGTTTTTT
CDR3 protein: CASSLLTLAGGRTGELFF

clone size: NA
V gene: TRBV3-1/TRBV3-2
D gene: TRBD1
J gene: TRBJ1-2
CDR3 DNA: TGTGCCAGCAGCCACCAGACAGGGGAACTTTCTGGCTACACCTTC
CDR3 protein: CASSHQTGELSGYTF

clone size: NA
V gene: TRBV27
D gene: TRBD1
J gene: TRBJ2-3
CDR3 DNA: TGTGCCAGCAGTGCCGGGACAGTTAGCACAGATACGCAGTATTTT
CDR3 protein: CASSAGTVSTDTQYF

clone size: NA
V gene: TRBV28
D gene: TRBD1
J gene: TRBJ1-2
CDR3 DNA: TGTGCCAGCAGTTTAGCGGGACAGTCCAGTTCCTACACCTTC
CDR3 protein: CASSLAGQSSSYTF

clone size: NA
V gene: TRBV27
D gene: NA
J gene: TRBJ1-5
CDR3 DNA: TGTGCCAGCAGTAGGGGTTGGAGCAATCAGCCCCAGCATTTT
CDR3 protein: CASSRGWSNQPQHF

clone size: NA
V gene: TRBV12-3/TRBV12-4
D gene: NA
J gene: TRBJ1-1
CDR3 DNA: TGTGCCAGCTCATCCGGAGGGGTCACTGAAGCTTTCTTT
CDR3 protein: CASSSGGVTEAFF

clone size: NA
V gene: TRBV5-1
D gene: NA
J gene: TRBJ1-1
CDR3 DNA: TGCGCCAGCAGCTTGACGGGGGGAAACACTGAAGCTTTCTTT
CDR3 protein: CASSLTGGNTEAFF

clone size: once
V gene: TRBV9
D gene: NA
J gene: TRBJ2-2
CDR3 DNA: TGTGCCAGCAGCGTACAGACGGGGAGAACGACCGGGGAGCTGTTTTTT
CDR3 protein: CASSVQTGRTTGELFF

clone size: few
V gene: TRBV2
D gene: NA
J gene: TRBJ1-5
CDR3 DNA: TGTGCCAGCAGTGAGGGGCAGGGCCATCAGCCCCAGCATTTT
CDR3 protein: CASSEGQGHQPQHF

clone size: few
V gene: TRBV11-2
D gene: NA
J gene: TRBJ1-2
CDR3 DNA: TGTGCCAGCAGCTTAAGCCGACAGTCCCATGGCTACACCTTC
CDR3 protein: CASSLSRQSHGYTF

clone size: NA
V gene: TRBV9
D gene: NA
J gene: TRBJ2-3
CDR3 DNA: TGTGCCAGCAGCGTAGGGTCGGGAGCGATCACAGATACGCAGTATTTT
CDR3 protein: CASSVGSGAITDTQYF

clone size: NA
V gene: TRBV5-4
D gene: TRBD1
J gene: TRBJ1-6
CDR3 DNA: TGTGCCAGCAGCCAAAGACAGGGTCTGGATTCACCCCTCCACTTT
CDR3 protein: CASSQRQGLDSPLHF

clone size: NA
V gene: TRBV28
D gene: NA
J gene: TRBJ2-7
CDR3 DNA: TGTGCCAGCAGTTTAGGCGGAGTGGGCTACGAGCAGTACTTC
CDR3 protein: CASSLGGVGYEQYF

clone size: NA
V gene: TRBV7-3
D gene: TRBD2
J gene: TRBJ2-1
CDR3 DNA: TGTGCCAGCAGCAGAGGGACTAGCGGGACTAGCCCTGAGCAGTTCTTC
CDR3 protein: CASSRGTSGTSPEQFF

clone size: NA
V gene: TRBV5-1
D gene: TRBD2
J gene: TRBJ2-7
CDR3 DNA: TGCGCCAGCAGCCAGACTAGCGGCACCTACGAGCAGTACTTC
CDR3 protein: CASSQTSGTYEQYF

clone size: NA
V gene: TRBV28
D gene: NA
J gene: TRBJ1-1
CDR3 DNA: TGTGCCAGCAGCCCTCCCCATAGGAACACTGAAGCTTTCTTT
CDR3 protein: CASSPPHRNTEAFF

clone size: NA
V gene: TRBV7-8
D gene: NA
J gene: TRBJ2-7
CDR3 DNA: TGTGCCAGCAGCCCAGCGAGTTGGAGGGCGGGATTTGCCTACGAGCAGTACTTC
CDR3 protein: CASSPASWRAGFAYEQYF

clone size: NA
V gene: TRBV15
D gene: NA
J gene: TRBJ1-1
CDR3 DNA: TGTGCCACAAGGGCGGGGGAGCCCTACACTGAAGCTTTCTTT
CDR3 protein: CATRAGEPYTEAFF

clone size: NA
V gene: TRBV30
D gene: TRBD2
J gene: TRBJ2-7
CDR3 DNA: TGTGCCTGGAGGCTAGCGGGAGGGCCAGGCGAGCAGTACTTC
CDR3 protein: CAWRLAGGPGEQYF

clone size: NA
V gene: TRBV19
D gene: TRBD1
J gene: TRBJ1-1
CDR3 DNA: TGTGCCAGTAGTGGGGGACAGATGAACACTGAAGCTTTCTTT
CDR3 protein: CASSGGQMNTEAFF

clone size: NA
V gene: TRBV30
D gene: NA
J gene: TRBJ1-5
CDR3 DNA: TGTGCCTGGAGGCCAGGTAATAGCAATCAGCCCCAGCATTTT
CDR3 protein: CAWRPGNSNQPQHF

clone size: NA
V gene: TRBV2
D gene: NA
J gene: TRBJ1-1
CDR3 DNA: TGTGCCAGCAGCTCTCAGGGTCTGAACACTGAAGCTTTCTTT
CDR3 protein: CASSSQGLNTEAFF

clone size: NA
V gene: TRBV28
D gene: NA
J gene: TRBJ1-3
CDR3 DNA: TGTGCCAGCAATACACAGGGAAACACCATATATTTT
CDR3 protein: CASNTQGNTIYF

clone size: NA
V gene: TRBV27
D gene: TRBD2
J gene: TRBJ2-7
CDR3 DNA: TGTGCCAGCAGTTTTCTCCTAGCGGGAAGGCGAGAGCAGTACTTC
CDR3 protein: CASSFLLAGRREQYF

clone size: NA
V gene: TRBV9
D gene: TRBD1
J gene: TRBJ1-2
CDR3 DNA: TGTGCCAGCAGCGCCACGGGACAGATGATTTATGGCTACACCTTC
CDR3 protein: CASSATGQMIYGYTF

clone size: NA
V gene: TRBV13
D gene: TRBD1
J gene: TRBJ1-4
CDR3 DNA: TGTGCCAGCACTGAGATGACAGGGGGCCTTGAAAAACTGTTTTTT
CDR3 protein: CASTEMTGGLEKLFF

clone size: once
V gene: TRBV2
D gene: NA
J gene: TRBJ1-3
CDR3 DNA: TGTGCCAGCATAGCAACGAACATATTCTCTGGAAACACCATATATTTT
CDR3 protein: CASIATNIFSGNTIYF

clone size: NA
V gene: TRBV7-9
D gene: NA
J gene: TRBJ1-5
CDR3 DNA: TGTGCCAGCAGCTTGGACTCCAGTTTGGGACAGCCCCAGCATTTT
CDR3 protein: CASSLDSSLGQPQHF

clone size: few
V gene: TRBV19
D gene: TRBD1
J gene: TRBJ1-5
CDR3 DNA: TGTGCCAGTAGTCCGTGGGGACAGGGCAATCAGCCCCAGCATTTT
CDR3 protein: CASSPWGQGNQPQHF

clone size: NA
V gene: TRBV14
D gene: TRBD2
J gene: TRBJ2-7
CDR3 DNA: TGTGCCAGCAGCCAAGATAGTTGGACTAGCGATAGGAACGAGCAGTACTTC
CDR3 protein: CASSQDSWTSDRNEQYF

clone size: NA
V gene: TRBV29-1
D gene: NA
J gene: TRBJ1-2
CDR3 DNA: TGCAGCGTTGAAGTACCGGTTGACTCTAGGCGCTATGGCTACACCTTC
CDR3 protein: CSVEVPVDSRRYGYTF

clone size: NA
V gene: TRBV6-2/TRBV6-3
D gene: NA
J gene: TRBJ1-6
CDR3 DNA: TGTGCCAGCAGCCCTAAGGAGCCGGGAAACGGGTATAATTCACCCCTCCACTTT
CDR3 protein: CASSPKEPGNGYNSPLHF